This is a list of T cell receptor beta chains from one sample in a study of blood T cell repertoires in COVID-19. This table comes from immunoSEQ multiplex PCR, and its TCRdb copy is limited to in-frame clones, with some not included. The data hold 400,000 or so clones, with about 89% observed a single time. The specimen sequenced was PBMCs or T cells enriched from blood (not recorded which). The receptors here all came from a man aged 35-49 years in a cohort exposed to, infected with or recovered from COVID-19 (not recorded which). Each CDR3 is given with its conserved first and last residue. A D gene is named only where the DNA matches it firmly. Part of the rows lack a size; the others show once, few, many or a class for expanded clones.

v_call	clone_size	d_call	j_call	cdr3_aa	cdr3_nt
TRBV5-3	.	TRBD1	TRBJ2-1	CARSLGTGGCEQFF	TGTGCCAGAAGCTTGGGGACAGGGGGATGTGAGCAGTTCTTC
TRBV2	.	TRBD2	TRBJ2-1	CASTPSGRAAQFF	TGTGCCAGCACTCCTAGCGGGAGGGCCGCGCAGTTCTTC
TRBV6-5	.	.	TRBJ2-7	CASSYSPAESSYEQYF	TGTGCCAGCAGTTACTCTCCAGCGGAGAGCTCCTACGAGCAGTACTTC
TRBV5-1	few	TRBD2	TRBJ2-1	CATEAGSGYNEQFF	TGCGCCACCGAAGCGGGATCGGGATACAATGAGCAGTTCTTC
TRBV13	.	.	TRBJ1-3	CASSPGQRGNTIYF	TGTGCCAGCAGCCCCGGACAACGAGGAAACACCATATATTTT
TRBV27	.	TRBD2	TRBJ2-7	CASSLSGGRVYEQYF	TGTGCCAGCAGTTTATCTGGCGGGAGGGTCTACGAGCAGTACTTC
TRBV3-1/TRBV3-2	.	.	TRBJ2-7	CASSQDLNSYEQYF	TGTGCCAGCAGCCAAGACCTGAACTCGTACGAGCAGTACTTC
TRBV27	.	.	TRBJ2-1	CASRGRGRFHEQFF	TGTGCCAGCAGGGGTCGTGGGAGGTTCCATGAGCAGTTCTTC
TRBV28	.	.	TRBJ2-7	CASSLRTGRVYEQYF	TGTGCCAGCAGTCTCCGGACAGGGAGGGTCTACGAGCAGTACTTC
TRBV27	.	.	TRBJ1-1	CASSFGGLNTEAFF	TGTGCCAGCAGTTTTGGAGGGTTGAACACTGAAGCTTTCTTT
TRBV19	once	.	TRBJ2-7	CASSISGGSSYEQYF	TGTGCCAGTAGTATTTCAGGGGGGAGCTCCTACGAGCAGTACTTC
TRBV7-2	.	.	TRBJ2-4	CASSSTSNLAKNIQYF	TGTGCCAGCAGCTCTACTAGCAACCTAGCCAAAAACATTCAGTACTTC
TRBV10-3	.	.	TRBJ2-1	CATGVIAYNEQFF	TGTGCCACGGGAGTTATCGCCTACAATGAGCAGTTCTTC
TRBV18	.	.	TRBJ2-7	CASSRQGSGSSYEQYF	TGTGCCAGCTCCCGGCAGGGTTCGGGCAGCTCCTACGAGCAGTACTTC
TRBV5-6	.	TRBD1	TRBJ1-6	CASRKFEQGWYSPLHF	TGTGCCAGCAGGAAATTCGAACAGGGGTGGTATTCACCCCTCCACTTT
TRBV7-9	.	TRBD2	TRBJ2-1	CASSSRLAGINEQFF	TGTGCCAGCAGCTCCCGACTAGCGGGAATTAATGAGCAGTTCTTC
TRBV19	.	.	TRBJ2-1	CASRGPYNEQFF	TGTGCCAGTAGGGGGCCGTACAATGAGCAGTTCTTC
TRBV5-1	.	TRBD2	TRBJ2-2	CASSLEAGANTGELFF	TGCGCCAGCAGCTTGGAGGCGGGAGCGAACACCGGGGAGCTGTTTTTT
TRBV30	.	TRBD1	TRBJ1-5	CAWSVLGQGTQPQHF	TGTGCCTGGAGTGTACTGGGACAGGGAACGCAGCCCCAGCATTTT
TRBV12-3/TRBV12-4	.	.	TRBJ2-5	CASSLDGSETQYF	TGTGCCAGCAGTTTAGATGGCTCCGAGACCCAGTACTTC
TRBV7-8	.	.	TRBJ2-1	CASSYYSYNEQFF	TGTGCCAGCAGCTACTACTCCTACAATGAGCAGTTCTTC
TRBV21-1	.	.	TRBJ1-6	CASSTNISGRYNSPLHF	TGTGCCAGCAGCACCAACATTTCGGGTCGCTATAATTCACCCCTCCACTTT
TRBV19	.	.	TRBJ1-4	CASTGVTNEKLFF	TGTGCCAGTACCGGAGTAACTAATGAAAAACTGTTTTTT
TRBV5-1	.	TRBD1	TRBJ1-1	CASSTGQGNTEAFF	TGCGCCAGCAGCACGGGACAGGGAAACACTGAAGCTTTCTTT
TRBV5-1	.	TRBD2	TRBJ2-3	CASSLGTSGGTDTQYF	TGCGCCAGCAGCCTAGGGACTAGCGGGGGCACAGATACGCAGTATTTT
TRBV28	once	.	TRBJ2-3	CASDQRGSDTQYF	TGTGCCAGCGACCAAAGGGGGTCAGATACGCAGTATTTT
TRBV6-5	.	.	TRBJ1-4	CASASGGSMYELFF	TGTGCATCAGCCAGCGGCGGGAGTATGTATGAACTGTTTTTT
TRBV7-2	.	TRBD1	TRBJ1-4	CASSPGARDRGLFF	TGTGCCAGCAGTCCCGGGGCACGGGACAGGGGACTGTTTTTT
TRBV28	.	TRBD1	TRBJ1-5	CASSLEGGGQPQHF	TGTGCCAGCAGTTTGGAAGGGGGCGGTCAGCCCCAGCATTTT
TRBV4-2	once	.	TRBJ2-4	CASSPGVEGWAKNIQYF	TGTGCCAGCAGCCCTGGAGTTGAGGGATGGGCCAAAAACATTCAGTACTTC
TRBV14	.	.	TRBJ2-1	CASSQGQALDEQFF	TGTGCCAGCAGCCAAGGGCAGGCTTTGGATGAGCAGTTCTTC
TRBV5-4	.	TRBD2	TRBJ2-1	CASSWGTSSGNEQFF	TGTGCCAGCAGCTGGGGGACTAGCTCCGGGAATGAGCAGTTCTTC